This is a list of T cell receptor beta chains from one sample in a study of metastatic and nonmetastatic thyroid tumors. TCRdb re-called the PCR reads with MiXCR. Altogether fewer than 35,000 clones are present, 25% to 35% being singletons, with the ten largest covering 30%. The sequenced sample consisted of blood. These receptors were taken from a female donor with papillary thyroid cancer or a benign thyroid nodule (not recorded which). Some clones in this sample may be carry-over from other donors' samples. Both conserved end residues are part of each CDR3. The D gene is left open where the match is weak. A clone size is listed for some rows: how often the clone was seen (once, few, many), or a class if it is expanded.

TRBV6-1	NA	NA	TRBJ2-1	TGTGCCAGCAACTACTTCGCTTACAATGAGCAGTTCTTC	CASNYFAYNEQFF
TRBV30	TRBD1	NA	TRBJ1-2	TGTGCCTGGAACGCTGGACAGGGGCTCTATGGCTACACCTTC	CAWNAGQGLYGYTF
TRBV5-1	NA	many	TRBJ2-2	TGCGCCAGCAGCGTAACTAGTTCCGGAGGCACCGGGGAGCTGTTTTTT	CASSVTSSGGTGELFF
TRBV20-1	TRBD2	NA	TRBJ2-5	TGCAGTGCTAGAGGACTAGCGGGACCCCAAGAGACCCAGTACTTC	CSARGLAGPQETQYF
TRBV6-1	NA	few	TRBJ2-2	TGTGCCAGCAGAAATCAGGGGTTACGCGCGAACACCGGGGAGCTGTTTTTT	CASRNQGLRANTGELFF
TRBV6-5	NA	few	TRBJ2-2	TGTGCCAGCAGTTACGGCGTTTGGGAGCCCGGGGAGCTGTTTTTT	CASSYGVWEPGELFF
TRBV6-1	NA	few	TRBJ2-2	TGTGCCAGCAAAGAATATAGGGGCAGGGGCAGTGGGGAGCTGTTTTTT	CASKEYRGRGSGELFF
TRBV13	NA	many	TRBJ1-1	TGTGCCAGCAGCTTCCTCGGGACGAACACTGAAGCTTTCTTT	CASSFLGTNTEAFF
TRBV11-2	NA	NA	TRBJ2-7	TGTGCCAGCAGCCTCTTGGGTCGATCCTACGAGCAGTACTTC	CASSLLGRSYEQYF
TRBV2	TRBD2	NA	TRBJ2-7	TGTGCCAGCGGCACCGGGACTAGCACCTACGAGCAGTACTTC	CASGTGTSTYEQYF
TRBV20-1	NA	many	TRBJ2-7	TGCAGTGCTAGCCCAGCCTCCTACGAGCAGTACTTC	CSASPASYEQYF
TRBV6-1	NA	many	TRBJ1-1	TGTGCCAGCAGCCAGCCAGGACTCGAAGCTTTCTTT	CASSQPGLEAFF
TRBV6-6	NA	few	TRBJ2-4	TGTGCCAGCAGTTACTCGAGTACAGGGGCCAAAAACATTCAGTACTTC	CASSYSSTGAKNIQYF
TRBV6-1	NA	medium-sized	TRBJ2-2	TGTGCCACCGCGCGAAAGAACACCGGGGAGCTGTTTTTT	CATARKNTGELFF
TRBV20-1	NA	NA	TRBJ2-7	TGCAGTGCTCCCGACAGGTTCTACGAGCAGTACTTC	CSAPDRFYEQYF
TRBV6-6	NA	NA	TRBJ1-1	TGTGCCAGCAGTTACCGAAGGGGGGCAAACGCTGAAGCTTTCTTT	CASSYRRGANAEAFF
TRBV28	TRBD1	few	TRBJ1-5	TGTGCCAGCAGTCCCGGACAGGTCAATCAGCCCCAGCATTTT	CASSPGQVNQPQHF
TRBV7-8	NA	many	TRBJ2-7	TGTGCCAGCAGCCCGGGACAGCGGGAAGAGCAGTACTTC	CASSPGQREEQYF
TRBV7-2	NA	many	TRBJ1-1	TGTGCCAGCAGCTTAGTAGGGGACCCCCCTGAAGCTTTCTTT	CASSLVGDPPEAFF
TRBV10-2	TRBD2	medium-sized	TRBJ2-7	TGCGCCAGCAGTGTTTGGACTAGCGGAGGGGGGGTCAAGCAGTACTTC	CASSVWTSGGGVKQYF
TRBV4-2	NA	many	TRBJ2-7	TGTGCCAGCAGCCAAGACAGGGACGGCTACGAGCAGTACTTC	CASSQDRDGYEQYF
TRBV7-2	NA	NA	TRBJ2-7	TGTGCCAGCAGCCGGGACTCAAGCTCCTACGAGCAGTACTTC	CASSRDSSSYEQYF